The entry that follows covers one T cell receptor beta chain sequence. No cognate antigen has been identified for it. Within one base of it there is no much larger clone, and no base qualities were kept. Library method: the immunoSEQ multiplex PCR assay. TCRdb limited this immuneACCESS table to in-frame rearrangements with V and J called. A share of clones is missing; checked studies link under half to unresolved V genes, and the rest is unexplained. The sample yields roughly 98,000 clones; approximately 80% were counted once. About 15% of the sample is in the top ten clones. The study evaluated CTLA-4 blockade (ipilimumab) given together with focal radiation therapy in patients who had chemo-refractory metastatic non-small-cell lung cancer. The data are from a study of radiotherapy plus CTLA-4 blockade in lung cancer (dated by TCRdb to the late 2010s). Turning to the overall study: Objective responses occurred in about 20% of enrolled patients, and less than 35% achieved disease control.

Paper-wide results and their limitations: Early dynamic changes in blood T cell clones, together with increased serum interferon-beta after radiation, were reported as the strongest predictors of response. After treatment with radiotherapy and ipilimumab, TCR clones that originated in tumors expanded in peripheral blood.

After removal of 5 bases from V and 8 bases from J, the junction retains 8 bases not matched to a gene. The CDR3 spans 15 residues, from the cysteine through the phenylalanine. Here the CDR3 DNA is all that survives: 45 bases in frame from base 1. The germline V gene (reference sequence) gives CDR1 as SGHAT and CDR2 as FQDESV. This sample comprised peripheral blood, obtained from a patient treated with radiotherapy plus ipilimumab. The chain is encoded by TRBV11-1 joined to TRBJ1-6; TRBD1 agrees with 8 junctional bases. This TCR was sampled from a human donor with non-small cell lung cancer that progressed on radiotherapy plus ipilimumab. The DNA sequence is TGTGCCAGCAGCCCCACCCAGGGGGCCCATTCACCCCTCCACTTT. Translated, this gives CASSPTQGAHSPLHF.